A single sample gave rise to the 4 T cell receptor beta chains below, sequenced in a study of blood T cell repertoires in COVID-19. Produced via immunoSEQ multiplex PCR; TCRdb's table is partial and in-frame only. Of approximately 250,000 clones in the sample, around 82% were seen once. The sequencing sample was made of peripheral blood. These receptors were obtained from a human donor in a cohort sampled during active COVID-19.

The chain is built from TRBV28 and TRBJ2-5; D is perhaps TRBD1 (5 bases). Trimming cost V 4 bases and J 1 base, with 10 bases left between them. The CDR3 is made up of 14 amino acids. Germline CDR1 and CDR2: MDHEN and SYDVKM. CDR3 sequence reads: CASSWGNVQETQYF. The CDR3 DNA reads as TGTGCCAGCAGTTGGGGCAACGTCCAAGAGACCCAGTACTTC.

A single count supports this clone. The CDR3 DNA is TGTGCCAGCAGTTACTCTACGGAGGGTGGGAGGCCCCTCCACTTT. This encodes CASSYSTEGGRPLHF. The V gene is TRBV6-5, the J gene TRBJ1-6; D remains ambiguous. Trimming shortened V by 0 bases and J by 13 bases, and 16 bases separated the two germline ends. The CDR3 loop spans 15 amino acids. Germline loops: CDR1 MNHEY, CDR2 SVGAGI.

Only one count was recorded for this clone. This chain uses TRBV27 with TRBJ1-2; TRBD1 matches 7 bases. Germline V gene sequence: CDR1 MNHEY, CDR2 SMNVEV (reference sequence). The CDR3 length is 15 residues. Trimming removed 5 bases from V and 3 bases from J; junction bases left unmatched: 9. CDR3 nucleotide sequence: TGTGCCAGCAGTCGAACAGGGGTGCTAGACTATGGCTACACCTTC. This gives the protein CASSRTGVLDYGYTF.

The chain recombines TRBV11-2 with TRBJ2-1; D is undetermined. Germline assignment: CDR1 SGHAT and CDR2 FQNNGV. The CDR3 covers 14 residues. V was clipped by 0 bases and J by 8 bases, with 11 bases between them. Here the CDR3 reads CASSLELGYYEQFF. The DNA of the CDR3 is TGTGCCAGCAGCTTAGAGCTAGGATATTATGAGCAGTTCTTC.